The TCR beta chain under discussion was sequenced for a study of tumor-infiltrating lymphocytes in primary liver carcinoma. Study overall: Patients had primary liver carcinoma treated by surgical resection. There were roughly 3.65 to 7.5 million productive TCRbeta reads per sample, a yield similar across tissue types.

Regarding this clonotype: Antigen unknown. One end of the junction fails to match germline, which may point to a read error.

Germline DNA was also extracted, while the blood RNA originated from unsorted whole blood. Study results and caveats: Between tumor regions, pairs overlapped more than tumor-adjacent and tumor-blood pairs did.

The CDR3 contains 15 residues. Per the germline V gene, CDR1 is SGHAT and CDR2 is FQNNGV. The authors made TCR beta cDNA from 500 to 600 ng total RNA with a constant-region primer. Libraries of TCR beta came from three nested multiplex PCR rounds with slightly modified ARM-PCR. With TRBV1-TRBV30 forward primers and a C-beta reverse primer, the first two PCR rounds were run for approximately 10 cycles each. MiXCR, run by TCRdb on the multiplex PCR reads, gives a single entry per CDR3 protein. Of a few hundred thousand distinct CDR3 sequences listed, roughly 60% are singletons. The specimen was peripheral blood. V gene TRBV11-2 combines with J gene TRBJ2-1; no clear D gene. This clonotype was obtained from a woman aged 25 to 45 with primary liver carcinoma and hepatitis B virus infection. The CDR3 protein is CASSLDGGAYNEQLF. CDR3 DNA sequence: TGTGCCAGCAGCTTAGATGGCGGAGCCTACAATGAGCAGTTATTC.